This T cell receptor (beta chain) stems from a study of T cell repertoires in cytomegalovirus infection. Study at large: HLA-B-restricted CMV epitopes that are well studied, plus recently identified HLA-C-restricted ones, were used by the study. Based on public TCR beta signatures, there were indications of CMV infection and of a matching HLA type.

In its sample, this clonotype was seen many times. Its antigen is not known. Trimming cost V 5 bases and J 2 bases; bases outside gene matches: 2. Germline CDR1 is SGHVS and CDR2 is FQNEAQ. This CDR3 has 14 amino acids. TCRdb reprocessed the reads via MiXCR and lists one record per CDR3 protein. The sample consists of about 69,000 distinct CDR3 sequences, around 27% of them appearing once. Study-wide findings and caveats: What dominated the ex vivo response were HLA-C-restricted CMV-specific TCR beta clonotypes. The cumulative frequency of public TCR beta families distinguished individuals who carried CMV together with the relevant HLA.

This TCR was recovered from a human donor in good health (CMV status not recorded). Some clones in this sample may be carry-over from other donors' samples. Material: CD8+ T cells from cultured PBMCs, obtained from culture after CMV antigen stimulation. This chain connects TRBV7-8 to TRBJ2-7; 11 positions agree with TRBD1. CDR3 residues: CASSGGQGAYEQYF. The CDR3 region has the DNA TGTGCCAGCAGCGGGGGACAGGGGGCCTACGAGCAGTACTTC. The full variable domain, rest sourced from reference TRBV7-8 and TRBJ2-7, is GAGVSQSPRYKVAKRGQDVALRCDPISGHVSLFWYQQALGQGPEFLTYFQNEAQLDKSGLPSDRFFAERPEGSVSTLKIQRTQQEDSAVYLCASSGGQGAYEQYFGPGTRLTVT.